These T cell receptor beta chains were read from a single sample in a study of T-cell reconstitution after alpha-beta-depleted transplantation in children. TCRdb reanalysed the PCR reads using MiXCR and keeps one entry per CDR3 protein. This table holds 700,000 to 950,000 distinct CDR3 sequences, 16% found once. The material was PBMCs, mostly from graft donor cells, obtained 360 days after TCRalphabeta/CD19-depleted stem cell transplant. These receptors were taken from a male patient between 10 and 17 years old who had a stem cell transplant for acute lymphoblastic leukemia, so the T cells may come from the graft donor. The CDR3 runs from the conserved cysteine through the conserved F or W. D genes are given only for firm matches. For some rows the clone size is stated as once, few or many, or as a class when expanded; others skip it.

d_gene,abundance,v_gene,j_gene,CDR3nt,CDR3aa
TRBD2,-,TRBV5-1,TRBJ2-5,TGCGCCTCCAAACAACTAGCGGCACATGAGACCCAGTACTTC,CASKQLAAHETQYF
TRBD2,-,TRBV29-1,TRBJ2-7,TGCAGCGTGCAGACTAGCGGGAAGTCCTACGAGCAGTACTTC,CSVQTSGKSYEQYF
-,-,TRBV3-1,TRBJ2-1,TGTGCCAGCAGGGGACCGGGACGTAAGAGCTCCTACAATGAGCAGTTCTTC,CASRGPGRKSSYNEQFF
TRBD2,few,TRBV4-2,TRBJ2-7,TGTGCCAGCAGCCGCGAGCGGGAGTGGGACGAGCAGTACTTC,CASSREREWDEQYF
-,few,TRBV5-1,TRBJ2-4,TGCGCCAGCAGCTTGGGCCAGGGTGTAGCCAAAAACATTCAGTACTTC,CASSLGQGVAKNIQYF
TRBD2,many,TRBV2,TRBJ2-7,TGTGCCAGCAGTCCCTCCATAAGCGGGAGGTTAAGGAGGGAGCAGTACTTC,CASSPSISGRLRREQYF
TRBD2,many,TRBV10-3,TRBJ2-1,TGTGCCATCAGTGAGTCGGGGGCGGGAGGGCCTAATGAGCAGTTCTTC,CAISESGAGGPNEQFF
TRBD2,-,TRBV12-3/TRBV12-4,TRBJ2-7,TGTGCCAGCTGTTTAGGGGACGTACTAGCGGGAACGTCCTACGAGCAGTACTTC,CASCLGDVLAGTSYEQYF
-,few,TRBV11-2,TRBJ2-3,TGTGCCAGCAGCTTCAAAGTTGGAGATACGCAGTATTTT,CASSFKVGDTQYF
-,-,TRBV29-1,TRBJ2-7,TGCAGCGTCGAGGGGGACGTCACCTACGAGCAGTACTTC,CSVEGDVTYEQYF
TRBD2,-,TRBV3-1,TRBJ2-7,TGTGCCAGCAGCCCCCCCACTAGCGGAGCCTACGAGCAGTACTTC,CASSPPTSGAYEQYF
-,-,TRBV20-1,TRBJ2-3,TGCAGTGCTAGAGTCCACAGGGCAGATACGCAGTATTTT,CSARVHRADTQYF
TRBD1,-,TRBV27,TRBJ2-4,TGTGCCAGCAGTTTATGGGGACAGAGTGAGGGATTTGCCAAAAACATTCAGTACTTC,CASSLWGQSEGFAKNIQYF
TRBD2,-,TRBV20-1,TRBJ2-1,TGCAGTGCTAGACCGAGACTAGCGGAATTATACAATGAGCAGTTCTTC,CSARPRLAELYNEQFF
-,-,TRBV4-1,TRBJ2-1,TGCGCCAGCAGCCAACTACTTTACAATGAGCAGTTCTTC,CASSQLLYNEQFF
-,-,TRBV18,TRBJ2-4,TGTGCCAGCTCACAAACTAGGCCTGGGGTGGACATTCAGTACTTC,CASSQTRPGVDIQYF
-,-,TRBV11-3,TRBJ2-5,TGTGCCAGCAGCTTTGGCCCTAGCCAAGAGACCCAGTACTTC,CASSFGPSQETQYF
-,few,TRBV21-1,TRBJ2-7,TGTGCCAGCAGCAATAATCGCCGCTACGAGCAGTACTTC,CASSNNRRYEQYF
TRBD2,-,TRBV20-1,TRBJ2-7,TGCAGTGCTCGACGGGACTACGTCTACGAGCAGTACTTC,CSARRDYVYEQYF
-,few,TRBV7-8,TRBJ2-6,TGTGCCAGCAGCTTAAGAAGGGGCTGGGCCAACGTCCTGACTTTC,CASSLRRGWANVLTF
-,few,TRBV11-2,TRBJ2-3,TGTGCCAGCAGCCGACTTAGGTATACGCAGTATTTT,CASSRLRYTQYF
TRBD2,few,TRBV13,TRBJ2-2,TGTGCCAGCACCCCAAAGTGGCGGGAGTACGGGGAGCTGTTTTTT,CASTPKWREYGELFF